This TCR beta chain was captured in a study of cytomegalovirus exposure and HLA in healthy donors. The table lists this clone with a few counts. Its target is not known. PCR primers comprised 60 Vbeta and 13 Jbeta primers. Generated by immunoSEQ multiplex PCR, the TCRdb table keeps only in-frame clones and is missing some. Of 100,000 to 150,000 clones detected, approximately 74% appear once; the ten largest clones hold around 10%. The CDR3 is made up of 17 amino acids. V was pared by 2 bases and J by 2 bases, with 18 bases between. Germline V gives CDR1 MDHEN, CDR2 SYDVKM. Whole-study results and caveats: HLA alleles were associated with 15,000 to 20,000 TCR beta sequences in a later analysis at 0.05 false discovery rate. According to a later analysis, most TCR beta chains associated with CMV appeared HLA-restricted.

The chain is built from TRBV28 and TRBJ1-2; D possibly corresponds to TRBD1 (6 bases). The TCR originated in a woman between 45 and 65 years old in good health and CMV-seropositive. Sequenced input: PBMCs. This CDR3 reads CASSLIVLQGGNYGYTF. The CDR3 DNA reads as TGTGCCAGCAGTTTAATAGTATTACAGGGTGGCAACTATGGCTACACCTTC.